The sequence of this T cell receptor (beta chain) was determined in a study of post-analysis software for immune sequencing data. Germline values: CDR1 SGHVS, CDR2 FNYEAQ. After removal of 1 base from V and 8 bases from J, the junction contained 4 bases not matched to a gene. This CDR3 has 13 amino acids. Regarding this clonotype: Its specificity is unknown.

Findings and limits, study-wide: In patients, about 5 TRBV segments were more frequent than in controls, with TRBV5-6, TRBV5-1 and TRBV20-1 among them. There was significantly lower normalized Chao1 diversity in multiple sclerosis patients than in controls.

Unique molecular identifiers were carried by the TCR beta cDNA libraries. TCRdb itself ran the PCR reads through MiXCR, one entry per CDR3 protein. The sample yields roughly 620,000 distinct CDR3 sequences, 44% seen once. This clonotype originated in a girl aged 5 to 17 with multiple sclerosis. The chain uses TRBV7-6 and TRBJ1-2; 7 nucleotides agree with TRBD1. The sample was blood. The CDR3 region is CASSLEQGHGYTF. CDR3 in DNA: TGTGCCAGCAGCTTAGAACAGGGGCACGGCTACACCTTC.